This T cell receptor (beta chain) was obtained from a study of response to subunit inactivated influenza vaccine. TCRdb called the RT-PCR reads again in MiXCR, with one record for every CDR3 protein. The repertoire holds some 800,000 distinct CDR3 sequences, with approximately 21% as singletons. Comments on this clonotype: Its antigen is not known.

The germline gives CDR1 SGHRS, CDR2 YFSETQ. V was shortened by 4 bases and J by 5 bases, with 12 bases between the two germline ends. This CDR3 contains 13 residues. Broader study findings: The authors offered the suggestion that each seasonal influenza vaccination recruits few new T cells.

The chain is built from TRBV5-1 and TRBJ1-2, with D possibly matching TRBD1 (5 bases). The source material was PBMCs from blood, sampled less than 6 days after vaccination. The source is a man between 50 and 59 years old who received an inactivated influenza vaccine. The CDR3 region is CASSLTDAYGYTF. The CDR3 DNA sequence: TGCGCCAGCAGCCTGACAGATGCTTATGGCTACACCTTC. Supplemented by reference TRBV5-1 and TRBJ1-2, the full variable domain reads KAGVTQTPRYLIKTRGQQVTLSCSPISGHRSVSWYQQTPGQGLQFLFEYFSETQRNKGNFPGRFSGRQFSNSRSEMNVSTLELGDSALYLCASSLTDAYGYTFGSGTRLTVV.